This entry concerns a single T cell receptor (beta chain). The antigen is unknown. Vbeta (60) and Jbeta (13) primers were used in the PCR. The data were produced by immunoSEQ multiplex PCR, yet TCRdb's version contains in-frame clones alone and is incomplete. The data show roughly 290,000 clones, approximately 80% seen once. This entry belongs to a study of cytomegalovirus exposure and HLA in healthy donors. Study findings and constraints: Among the sequence variants, a highly shared cluster was likely an artifact of sequencing. The study flagged about 150 TCR beta chains as cytomegalovirus-associated.

The germline V gene encodes CDR1 SGDLS and CDR2 YYNGEE. The CDR3 has 15 residues. The V and J ends lost 0 bases and 2 bases respectively, with 6 bases between them. This rearrangement joins TRBV9 to TRBJ2-6; D uncertain. This sequence originates from a girl aged 2 to 10 in good health and CMV-seronegative. The sequenced material came from PBMCs. CDR3 protein: CASSVVRTGANVLTF. The DNA of the CDR3 is TGTGCCAGCAGCGTAGTCAGGACTGGGGCCAACGTCCTGACTTTC.